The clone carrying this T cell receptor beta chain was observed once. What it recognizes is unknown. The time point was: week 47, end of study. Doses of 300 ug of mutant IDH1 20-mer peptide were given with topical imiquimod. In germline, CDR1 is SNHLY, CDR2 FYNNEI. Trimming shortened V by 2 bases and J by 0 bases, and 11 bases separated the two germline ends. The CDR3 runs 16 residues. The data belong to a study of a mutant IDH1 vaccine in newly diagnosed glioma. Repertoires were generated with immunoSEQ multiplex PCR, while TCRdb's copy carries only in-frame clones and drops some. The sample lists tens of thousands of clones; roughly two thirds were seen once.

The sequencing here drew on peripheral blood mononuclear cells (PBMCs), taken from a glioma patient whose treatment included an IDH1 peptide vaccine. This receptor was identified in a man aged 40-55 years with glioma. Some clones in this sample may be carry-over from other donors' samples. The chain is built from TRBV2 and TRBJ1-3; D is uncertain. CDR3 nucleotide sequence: TGTGCCAGCAGTGAAATGTTGGCGGACTCTGGAAACACCATATATTTT. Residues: CASSEMLADSGNTIYF.